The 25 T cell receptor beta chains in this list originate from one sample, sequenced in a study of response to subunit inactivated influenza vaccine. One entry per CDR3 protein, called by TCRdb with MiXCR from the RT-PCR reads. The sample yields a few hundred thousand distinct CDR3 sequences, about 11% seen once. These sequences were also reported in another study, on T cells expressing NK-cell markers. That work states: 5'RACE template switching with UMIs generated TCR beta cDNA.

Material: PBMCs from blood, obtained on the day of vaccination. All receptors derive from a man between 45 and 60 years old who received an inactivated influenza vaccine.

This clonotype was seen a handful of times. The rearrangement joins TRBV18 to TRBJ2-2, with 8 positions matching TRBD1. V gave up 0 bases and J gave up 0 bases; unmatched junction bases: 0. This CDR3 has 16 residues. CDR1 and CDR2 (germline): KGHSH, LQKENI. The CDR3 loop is CASSPPGQANTGELFF. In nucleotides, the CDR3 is TGTGCCAGCTCACCACCGGGACAGGCGAACACCGGGGAGCTGTTTTTT.

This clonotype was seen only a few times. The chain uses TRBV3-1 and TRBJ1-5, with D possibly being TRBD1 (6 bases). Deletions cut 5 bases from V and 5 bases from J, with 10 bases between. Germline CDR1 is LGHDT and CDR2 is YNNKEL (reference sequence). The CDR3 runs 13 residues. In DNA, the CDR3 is TGTGCCAGCAGCAATAACAGGGATCAGCCCCAGCATTTT. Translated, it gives CASSNNRDQPQHF.

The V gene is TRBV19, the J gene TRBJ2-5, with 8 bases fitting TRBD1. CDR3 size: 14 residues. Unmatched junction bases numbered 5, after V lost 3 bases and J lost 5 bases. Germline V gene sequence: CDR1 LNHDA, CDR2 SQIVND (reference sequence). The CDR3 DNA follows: TGTGCCAGTAGTATGCGGACAGGGAGGGAGACCCAGTACTTC. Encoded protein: CASSMRTGRETQYF.

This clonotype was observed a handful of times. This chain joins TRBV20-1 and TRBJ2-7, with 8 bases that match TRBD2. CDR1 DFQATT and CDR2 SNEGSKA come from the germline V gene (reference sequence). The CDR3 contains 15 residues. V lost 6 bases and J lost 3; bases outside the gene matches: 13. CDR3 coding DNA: TGCAGTGCCCGAGGGCGGGAGGCCTCCCGCTACGAGCAGTACTTC. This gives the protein CSARGREASRYEQYF.

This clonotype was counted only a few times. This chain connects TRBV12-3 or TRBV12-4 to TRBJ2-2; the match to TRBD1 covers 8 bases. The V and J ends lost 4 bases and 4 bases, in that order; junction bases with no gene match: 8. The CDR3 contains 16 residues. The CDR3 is CASSSSDRAPTGELFF. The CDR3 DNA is TGTGCCAGCAGTTCCTCGGACAGGGCTCCCACCGGGGAGCTGTTTTTT.

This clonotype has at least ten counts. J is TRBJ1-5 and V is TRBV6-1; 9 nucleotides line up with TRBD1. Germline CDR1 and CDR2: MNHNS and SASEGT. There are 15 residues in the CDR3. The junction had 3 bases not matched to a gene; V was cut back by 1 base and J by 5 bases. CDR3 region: CASSEEGTGYQPQHF. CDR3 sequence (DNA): TGTGCCAGCAGTGAAGAGGGGACAGGGTATCAGCCCCAGCATTTT.

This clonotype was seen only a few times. The CDR3 DNA follows: TGCAGTGCTAGACTCCCCAGGGTGCTAACCTACAATGAGCAGTTCTTC. Protein product: CSARLPRVLTYNEQFF. The rearrangement joins TRBV20-1 to TRBJ2-1; tentative D call: TRBD1 (5 bases). This CDR3 is built from 16 residues. Per the germline V gene, CDR1 is DFQATT and CDR2 is SNEGSKA (reference sequence). The V and J ends lost 2 bases and 2 bases respectively, with 16 bases between them.

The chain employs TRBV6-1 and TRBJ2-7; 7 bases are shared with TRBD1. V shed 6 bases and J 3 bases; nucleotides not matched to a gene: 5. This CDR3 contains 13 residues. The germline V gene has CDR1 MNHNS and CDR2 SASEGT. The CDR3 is CASSTRGIYEQYF. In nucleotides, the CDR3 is TGTGCCAGCAGCACCAGGGGGATCTACGAGCAGTACTTC.

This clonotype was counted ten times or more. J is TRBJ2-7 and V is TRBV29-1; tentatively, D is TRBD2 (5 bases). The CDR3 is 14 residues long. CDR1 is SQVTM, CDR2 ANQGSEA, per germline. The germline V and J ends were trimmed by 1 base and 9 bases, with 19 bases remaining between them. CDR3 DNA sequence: TGCAGCGTTGAAGGTATCGGCCAGTTAGGAGGGCAGTACTTC. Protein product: CSVEGIGQLGGQYF.

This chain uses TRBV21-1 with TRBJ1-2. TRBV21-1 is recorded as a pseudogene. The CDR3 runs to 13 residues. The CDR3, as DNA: TGTGCCAGCAGCAAGGGGAAATTACTGTGGTACACCTTC. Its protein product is CASSKGKLLWYTF.

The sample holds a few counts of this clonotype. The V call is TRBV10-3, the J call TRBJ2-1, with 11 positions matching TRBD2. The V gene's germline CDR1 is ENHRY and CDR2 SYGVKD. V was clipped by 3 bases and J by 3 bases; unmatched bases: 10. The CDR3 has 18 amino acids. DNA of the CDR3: TGTGCCATCAGTGATTTTAGCGGGGGGGCCTTGATCTACAATGAGCAGTTCTTC. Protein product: CAISDFSGGALIYNEQFF.

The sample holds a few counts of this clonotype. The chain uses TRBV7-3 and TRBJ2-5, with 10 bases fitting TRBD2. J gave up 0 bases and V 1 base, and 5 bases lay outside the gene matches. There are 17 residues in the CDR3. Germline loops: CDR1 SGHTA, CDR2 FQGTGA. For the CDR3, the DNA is TGTGCCAGCAGCTTAATGACTAGCGGGCGATACCAAGAGACCCAGTACTTC. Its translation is CASSLMTSGRYQETQYF.

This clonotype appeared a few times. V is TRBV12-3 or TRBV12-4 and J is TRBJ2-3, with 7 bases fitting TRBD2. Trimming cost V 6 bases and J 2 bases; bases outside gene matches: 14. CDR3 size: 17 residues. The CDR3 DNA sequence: TGTGCCAGCAGCAACACCAGACTAGCCGTCGTCACAGATACGCAGTATTTT. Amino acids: CASSNTRLAVVTDTQYF.

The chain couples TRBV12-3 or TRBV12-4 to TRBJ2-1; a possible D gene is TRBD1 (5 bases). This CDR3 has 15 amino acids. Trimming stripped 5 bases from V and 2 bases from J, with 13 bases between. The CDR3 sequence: CASSPHRRAYNEQFF. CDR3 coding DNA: TGTGCCAGCAGTCCGCACAGGCGCGCCTACAATGAGCAGTTCTTC.

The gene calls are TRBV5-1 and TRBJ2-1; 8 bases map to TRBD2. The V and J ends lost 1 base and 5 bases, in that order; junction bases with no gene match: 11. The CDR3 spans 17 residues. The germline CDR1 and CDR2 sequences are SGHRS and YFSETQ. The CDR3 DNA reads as TGCGCCAGCAGCTTGAAATTTGAACTAGCGGATAACAATGAGCAGTTCTTC. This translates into CASSLKFELADNNEQFF.

CDR3: CSVEDRPGGDSKNIQYF. The CDR3 region has the DNA TGCAGCGTTGAAGATCGACCGGGGGGGGATTCCAAAAACATTCAGTACTTC. The V and J genes are TRBV29-1 and TRBJ2-4, with 8 positions matching TRBD2. The CDR3 consists of 17 residues. V trimming: 0 bases; J trimming: 2 bases; junction bases outside the gene matches: 9. The germline V gene encodes CDR1 SQVTM and CDR2 ANQGSEA.

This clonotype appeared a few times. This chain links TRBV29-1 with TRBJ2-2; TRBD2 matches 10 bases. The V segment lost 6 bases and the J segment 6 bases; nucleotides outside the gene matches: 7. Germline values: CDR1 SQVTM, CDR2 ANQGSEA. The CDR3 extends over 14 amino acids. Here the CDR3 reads CSVGSGRASGELFF. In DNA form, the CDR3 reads TGCAGCGTAGGAAGCGGGAGGGCCTCCGGGGAGCTGTTTTTT.

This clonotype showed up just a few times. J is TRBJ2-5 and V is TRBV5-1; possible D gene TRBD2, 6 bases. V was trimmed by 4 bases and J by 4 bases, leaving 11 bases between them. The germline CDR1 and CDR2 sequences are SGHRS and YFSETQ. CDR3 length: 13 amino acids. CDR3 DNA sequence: TGCGCCAGCAGCATGGAGGGGCGAGAGACCCAGTACTTC. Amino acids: CASSMEGRETQYF.

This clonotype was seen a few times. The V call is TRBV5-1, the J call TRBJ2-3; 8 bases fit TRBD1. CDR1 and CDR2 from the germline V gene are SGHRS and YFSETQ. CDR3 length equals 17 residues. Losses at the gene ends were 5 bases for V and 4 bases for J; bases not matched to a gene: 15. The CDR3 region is CASRLWGQAPRADTQYF. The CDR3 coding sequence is TGCGCCAGCAGATTATGGGGACAGGCTCCCCGGGCAGATACGCAGTATTTT.

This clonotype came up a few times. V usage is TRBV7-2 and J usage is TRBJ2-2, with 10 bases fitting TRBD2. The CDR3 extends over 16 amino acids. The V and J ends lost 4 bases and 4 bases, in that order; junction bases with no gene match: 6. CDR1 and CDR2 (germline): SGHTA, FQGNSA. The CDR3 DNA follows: TGTGCCAGCAGCTCCCTAGCGGGAGTAGGCACCGGGGAGCTGTTTTTT. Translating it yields CASSSLAGVGTGELFF.

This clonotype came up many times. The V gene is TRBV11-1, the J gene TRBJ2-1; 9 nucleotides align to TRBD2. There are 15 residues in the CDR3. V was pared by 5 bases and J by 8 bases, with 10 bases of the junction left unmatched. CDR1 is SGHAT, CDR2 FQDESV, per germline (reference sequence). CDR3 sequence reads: CASSIAGGPFYEQFF. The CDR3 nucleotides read TGTGCCAGCAGCATCGCGGGAGGGCCCTTTTATGAGCAGTTCTTC.

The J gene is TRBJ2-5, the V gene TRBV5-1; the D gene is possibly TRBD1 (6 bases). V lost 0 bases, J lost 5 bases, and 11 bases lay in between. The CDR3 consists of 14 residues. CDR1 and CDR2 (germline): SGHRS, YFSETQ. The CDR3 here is CASSLGGQRETQYF. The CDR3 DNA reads TGCGCCAGCAGCTTGGGAGGACAGCGGGAGACCCAGTACTTC.

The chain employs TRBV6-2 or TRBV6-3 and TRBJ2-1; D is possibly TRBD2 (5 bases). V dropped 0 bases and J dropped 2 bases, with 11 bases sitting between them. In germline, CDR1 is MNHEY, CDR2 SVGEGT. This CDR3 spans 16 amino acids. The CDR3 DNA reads TGTGCCAGCAGTTACTCGATCCGGGATCCCTACAATGAGCAGTTCTTC. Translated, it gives CASSYSIRDPYNEQFF.

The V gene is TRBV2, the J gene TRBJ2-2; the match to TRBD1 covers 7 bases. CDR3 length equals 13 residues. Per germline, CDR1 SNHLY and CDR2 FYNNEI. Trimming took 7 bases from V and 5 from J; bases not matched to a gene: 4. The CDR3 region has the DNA TGTGCCAGCAACAGGGGTACTACCGGGGAGCTGTTTTTT. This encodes CASNRGTTGELFF.

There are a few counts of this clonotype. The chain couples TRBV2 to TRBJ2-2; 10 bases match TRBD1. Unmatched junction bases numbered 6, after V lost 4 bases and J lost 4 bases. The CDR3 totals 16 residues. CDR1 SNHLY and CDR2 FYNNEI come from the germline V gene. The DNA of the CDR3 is TGTGCCAGCAGTGGAGACAGGGGGCGAGGCACCGGGGAGCTGTTTTTT. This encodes CASSGDRGRGTGELFF.